A few counts support the clone carrying this T cell receptor beta chain. Its antigen is still unknown. The data belong to a study of T-cell reconstitution after alpha-beta-depleted transplantation in children. Points from the study as a whole: It was reported that alpha-beta T cells came from several hundred expanded graft clones (about two months after transplant). It was newly produced T cells that mostly accounted for T-cell counts and diversity one year after transplant. Surviving recipient T cells and intrathymic progenitors accounted for some patients' high TCRbeta diversity at day 60.

A TCRbeta library incorporating unique molecular identifiers was prepared. TCRdb recomputed calls from the PCR reads with MiXCR, one row per CDR3 protein. The sample lists around 190,000 distinct CDR3 sequences; approximately 6.3% were seen once. There are 13 residues in the CDR3. Germline V gene sequence: CDR1 MNHEY, CDR2 SVGAGI. V shed 3 bases and J shed 6 bases, with 9 bases lying between them. This rearrangement joins TRBV6-5 to TRBJ2-1; no clear D gene. The sequencing here drew on PBMCs, taken before TCRalphabeta/CD19-depleted stem cell transplant. This sequence was found in a boy aged 2 to 10 with acute lymphoblastic leukemia, due to receive a stem cell transplant. This CDR3 is CASSYSSGNEQFF. In nucleotides, the CDR3 is TGTGCCAGCAGTTATTCCTCGGGCAATGAGCAGTTCTTC.